Listed below are T cell receptor beta chains from one sample, sequenced in a study of shared clonotypes between healthy human individuals. Sequenced by immunoSEQ multiplex PCR; TCRdb stores in-frame clones only, minus some. The sample lists some 550,000 clones; almost 97% were seen once. Specimen: naive CD4+ T cells sorted from blood. The receptors were sampled from a woman in her 30s in good health. CDR3s leave out the opening cysteine and the closing phenylalanine or tryptophan. A D gene is named only where the DNA matches it firmly. Expanded clones get a size class; other rows say once, few or many, or leave the size out.

V gene,clone size,J gene,D gene,CDR3 protein
TRBV4-1,NA,TRBJ2-3,TRBD2,ASSQGLAGTDTQY
TRBV2,NA,TRBJ2-1,TRBD2,ASNSFSAGGYNEQF
TRBV5-4,NA,TRBJ2-7,NA,ASSFGAGLSYEQY
TRBV7-3,NA,TRBJ1-5,NA,ASSLGGGQPQH
TRBV2,once,TRBJ1-3,NA,ASMQDSPNTIY
TRBV19,NA,TRBJ2-2,NA,ASSITGELF
TRBV19,NA,TRBJ2-5,NA,ASSIDRAATQY
TRBV18,NA,TRBJ2-1,TRBD2,ASSPTSGRAGEQF
TRBV29-1,NA,NA,NA,SVGQVSDEQY
TRBV5-1,NA,TRBJ2-3,NA,ASSLRLSTDTQY
TRBV11-2,NA,TRBJ1-3,NA,ASSFSGNTIY
TRBV27,NA,TRBJ2-7,NA,ASKGDQDSYEQY
TRBV2,NA,TRBJ1-5,TRBD1,ASSAQGASNQPQH
TRBV6-1,NA,TRBJ1-4,TRBD1,ASKRGPEEKLF
TRBV6-1,NA,TRBJ1-1,TRBD1,ASSGGTGGRDEAF
TRBV7-2,NA,TRBJ1-1,NA,APAIGWDTEAF
TRBV10-2,NA,TRBJ2-7,NA,ASRGARTLWEQY
TRBV18,NA,TRBJ2-2,NA,ASSQAGDTGELF
TRBV28,NA,TRBJ2-5,NA,ASSPRFLTKETQY
TRBV27,NA,TRBJ1-5,NA,ASSLLSRAGQPQH
TRBV6-5,NA,TRBJ1-4,NA,ASSGRNEKLF
TRBV7-3,NA,TRBJ2-1,TRBD2,ASSSGLESNNEQF
TRBV2,NA,TRBJ2-7,TRBD2,ASGRELAGEQY
TRBV30,NA,TRBJ2-1,NA,AYDGANNEQF
TRBV2,NA,TRBJ1-4,NA,ATGDEKLF
TRBV7-8,few,TRBJ2-7,NA,ASSSRRDASYEQY
TRBV5-1,NA,TRBJ2-1,TRBD2,ASSLLTGGPYNEQF
TRBV11-2,NA,TRBJ2-7,TRBD2,ASSQQTSGSDKYEQY
TRBV11-2,NA,TRBJ2-5,NA,ASSLDGGTVVETQY
TRBV29-1,NA,TRBJ2-1,NA,SYSGPYNEQF
TRBV28,NA,TRBJ1-5,TRBD1,ASSLGQGDNQPQH
TRBV28,NA,TRBJ2-7,TRBD1,ASSQGTETYEQY
TRBV6-1,NA,TRBJ2-1,NA,ASSEVWVVSYNEQF
TRBV28,NA,TRBJ1-5,NA,ASRTGPYSNQPQH
TRBV5-1,NA,TRBJ1-5,TRBD1,ASSRQGGQPQH
TRBV28,once,TRBJ1-1,TRBD1,ASGTGARNTEAF
TRBV18,NA,TRBJ2-1,NA,ASSPVERVGQF
TRBV5-6,NA,TRBJ2-7,NA,ASSLARRYEQY
TRBV28,NA,TRBJ1-5,NA,ASSLPGGGNQPQH
TRBV28,NA,TRBJ2-5,TRBD2,ASSLGGRGRVETQY
TRBV6-5,NA,TRBJ1-2,NA,ASSSRGGAVYGYT
TRBV5-6,NA,TRBJ1-2,NA,ASSLLLDYGPYGYT
TRBV7-9,NA,TRBJ2-4,TRBD2,ASRKHPGTSGGVVQY
TRBV5-1,once,TRBJ2-7,NA,ASSLSDISYEQY
TRBV5-1,NA,TRBJ1-2,NA,ASSLNGGGGQNNYGYT
TRBV9,NA,TRBJ2-5,TRBD1,ASSAGTGAPQETQY
TRBV6-1,NA,TRBJ1-1,NA,ASSPPGPSAF
TRBV28,NA,TRBJ2-2,NA,ASSFVGSGELF
TRBV6-6,NA,TRBJ2-7,NA,ASRPTRDSSYEQY
TRBV2,few,TRBJ1-4,NA,ASKKMVQGTEKLF
TRBV28,NA,TRBJ2-2,NA,ASSLRGTGELF
TRBV15,NA,TRBJ1-4,TRBD1,ATSRDQGGNEKLF